This section outlines one TCR beta chain sequence together with its context. The data belong to a study of lymphopenia after photon versus proton radiotherapy. Assay used: immunoSEQ multiplex PCR; TCRdb lists only in-frame clones, some missing. The sample lists over 55,000 clones; 87% were seen once. Trimming shortened V by 4 bases and J by 5 bases, and 18 bases separated the two germline ends. Per the germline V gene, CDR1 is MNHEY and CDR2 is SVGAGI. The CDR3 has 15 residues. The clonotype originates from a man older than 75 with esophageal cancer. V usage is TRBV6-5 and J usage is TRBJ2-7; D is unresolved. The sample here was peripheral blood, taken from a patient treated with proton-based radiotherapy. This CDR3 is CASSFAGSLPHEQYF. In DNA form, the CDR3 reads TGTGCCAGCAGTTTCGCCGGGTCCCTACCTCACGAGCAGTACTTC.